The present T cell receptor beta chain was sequenced within a study of blood T cell repertoires in COVID-19. At the level of the study: From the United States, Italy and Spain came samples of acute and convalescent COVID-19. The analysed material was cDNA or gDNA that came from T cells, B-cell-depleted T cells, or PBMCs.

The table came from immunoSEQ multiplex PCR; TCRdb's copy has only in-frame clones and leaves some out. This repertoire shows under 25,000 clones, about 85% found once; its top ten account for about 8.6%. The CDR3 totals 15 residues. V was shortened by 6 bases and J by 1 base, with 14 bases between the two germline ends. Germline lookup yields CDR1 MNHEY and CDR2 SVGAGI. The clonotype originates from a human donor with active COVID-19. The donor label of this sample is uncertain. This chain joins TRBV6-5 and TRBJ2-3, with a tentative D call TRBD2 (7 bases). The specimen sequenced was peripheral blood. The DNA of the CDR3 is TGTGCCAGCAGACGCGGGGGCAGGGGCACAGATACGCAGTATTTT. Its protein is CASRRGGRGTDTQYF.